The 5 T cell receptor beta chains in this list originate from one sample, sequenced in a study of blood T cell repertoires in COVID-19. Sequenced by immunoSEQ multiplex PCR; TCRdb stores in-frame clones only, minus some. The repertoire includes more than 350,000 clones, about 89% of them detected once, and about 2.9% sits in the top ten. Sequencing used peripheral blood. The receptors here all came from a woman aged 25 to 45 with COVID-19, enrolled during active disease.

CDR3 amino acids: CASSYGLADNFGTQYF. The CDR3 bases are TGTGCCAGCAGTTATGGGCTAGCGGATAACTTTGGTACGCAGTATTTT. The chain has TRBV6-2 or TRBV6-3 and TRBJ2-3, with 7 bases lining up with TRBD2. Germline-derived CDR1 and CDR2 are MNHEY and SVGEGT. The CDR3 runs 16 residues. V was pared by 3 bases and J by 8 bases, with 14 bases of the junction left unmatched.

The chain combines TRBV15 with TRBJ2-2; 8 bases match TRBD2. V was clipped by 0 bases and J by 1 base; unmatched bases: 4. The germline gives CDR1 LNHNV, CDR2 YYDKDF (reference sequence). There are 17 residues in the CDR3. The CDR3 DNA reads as TGTGCCACCAGCAGAGATTTTCTAGCGGGGAACACCGGGGAGCTGTTTTTT. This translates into CATSRDFLAGNTGELFF.

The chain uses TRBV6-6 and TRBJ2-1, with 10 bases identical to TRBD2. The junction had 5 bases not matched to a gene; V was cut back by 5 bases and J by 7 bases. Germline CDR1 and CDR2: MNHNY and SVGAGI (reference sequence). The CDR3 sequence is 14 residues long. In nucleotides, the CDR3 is TGTGCCAGCAGTGGGGGACTAGCGTCGAATGAGCAGTTCTTC. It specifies CASSGGLASNEQFF.

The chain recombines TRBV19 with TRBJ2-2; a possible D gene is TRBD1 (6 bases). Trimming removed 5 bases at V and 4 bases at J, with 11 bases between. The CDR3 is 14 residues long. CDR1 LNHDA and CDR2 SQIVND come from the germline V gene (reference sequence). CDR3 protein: CASSSGASTGELFF. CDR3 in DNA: TGTGCCAGTAGTTCAGGGGCTAGCACCGGGGAGCTGTTTTTT.

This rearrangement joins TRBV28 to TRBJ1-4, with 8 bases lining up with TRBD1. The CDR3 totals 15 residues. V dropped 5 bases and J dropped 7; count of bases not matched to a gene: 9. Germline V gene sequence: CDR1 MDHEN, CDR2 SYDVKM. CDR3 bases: TGTGCCAGCAGTGCCGCGGGGACAGGAGGTGAAAAACTGTTTTTT. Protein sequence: CASSAAGTGGEKLFF.